This T cell receptor (beta chain) was recorded in a study of vaccination effects on CD4 cells after COVID-19. Study in general: Among convalescent patients, two provided samples 16 days and one week before vaccination. With around 10 ug/ml peptides and 9 to 10 IU/ml IL-2, roughly 2.1 million PBMC per well were cultured.

Trimming cost V 3 bases and J 6 bases, with 21 bases left between them. The CDR3 sequence is 17 residues long. Germline V gene data show CDR1 as MDHEN and CDR2 as SYDVKM. TCRdb's copy holds only in-frame clones and misses some; the assay was immunoSEQ multiplex PCR. The sample carries some 63,000 clones, 72% recorded once. Points on this clone: Antigen specificity is unknown.

It was after nine to ten days of culture that CD4+ T cells were isolated. It was on days 3 and 7 that half the medium was replaced with IL-2 medium. This TCR derives from a human donor who had a prior SARS-CoV-2 infection. This specimen was CD4+ T cells from PBMCs cultured without peptide, taken before COVID-19 vaccination. V is TRBV28 and J is TRBJ2-1, with D perhaps TRBD2 (7 bases). The CDR3 coding sequence is TGTGCCAGCAGTTTCCTTGGAGGGGGGGGCTGGGGCAATGAGCAGTTCTTC. Protein sequence: CASSFLGGGGWGNEQFF.